Following are 17 T cell receptor beta chains from one sample sequenced in a study of Graves' ophthalmopathy and Graves' hyperthyroidism. TCR beta CDR3 amplification used RNA transcripts. An opening RT-PCR round employed HTBI primers and preceded a second-round multiplex PCR. MiXCR was run by TCRdb on the multiplex PCR reads, yielding one entry per CDR3 protein. The repertoire holds about 620,000 distinct CDR3 sequences, with approximately 22% as singletons. Sample: peripheral blood. These receptors were taken from a woman under 30 with stable Graves' hyperthyroidism. Some clones in this sample may be carry-over from other donors' samples.

The CDR3 region is CARTARTGYGYTF. In DNA, the CDR3 is TGTGCCCGTACCGCACGGACCGGCTATGGCTACACCTTC. The rearrangement uses TRBV19 and TRBJ1-2, with D hard to call. The CDR3 contains 13 residues. Trimming removed 11 bases at V and 4 bases at J, with 17 bases between. The germline V gene has CDR1 LNHDA and CDR2 SQIVND (reference sequence).

This clonotype showed up many times. The chain is built from TRBV20-1 and TRBJ2-4, with TRBD1 matching 7 bases. Germline-derived CDR1 and CDR2 are DFQATT and SNEGSKA (reference sequence). The CDR3 extends over 15 amino acids. With V trimmed by 3 bases and J by 0 bases, 5 bases remained unmatched. The CDR3 loop reads CSASRGQLAKNIQYF. In nucleotides, the CDR3 is TGCAGTGCTAGTAGGGGGCAGCTAGCCAAAAACATTCAGTACTTC.

This clonotype was observed at least ten times. The rearrangement links TRBV27 to TRBJ2-7; 8 bases match TRBD2. With V trimmed by 4 bases and J by 6 bases, 8 bases remained unmatched. This CDR3 is 14 amino acids long. CDR1 is MNHEY and CDR2 is SMNVEV in the germline V gene (reference sequence). CDR3 in amino acids: CASSYGGGTIEQYF. Here the CDR3 DNA reads TGTGCCAGCAGTTACGGCGGGGGGACCATCGAGCAGTACTTC.

The chain carries TRBV12-3 or TRBV12-4 and TRBJ2-5, with 9 bases that match TRBD2. The CDR3 consists of 16 residues. J was trimmed by 4 bases and V by 2 bases; bases with no gene match: 8. This CDR3 reads CASSLRPSGNGETQYF. As DNA, the CDR3 is TGTGCCAGCAGTTTACGGCCTAGCGGGAACGGAGAGACCCAGTACTTC.

The sample holds many counts of this clonotype. The J gene is TRBJ1-2, the V gene TRBV6-2 or TRBV6-3; no clear D gene. Germline loops: CDR1 MNHEY, CDR2 SVGEGT. V lost 5 bases and J lost 0, with 13 bases in between. There are 15 residues in the CDR3. CDR3 coding DNA: TGTGCCAGCAGTCACCCCACTCGCTCTAACTATGGCTACACCTTC. The encoded protein is CASSHPTRSNYGYTF.

This clonotype showed up many times. V and J are TRBV10-1 and TRBJ1-1; tentative D call: TRBD1 (6 bases). The CDR3 is 13 residues long. The V and J ends lost 4 bases and 3 bases respectively, with 9 bases between them. CDR1 is WNHNN and CDR2 is SYGVQD in the germline V gene (reference sequence). This CDR3 is CASSAGADTEAFF. The CDR3 region has the DNA TGCGCCAGCAGTGCGGGGGCGGACACTGAAGCTTTCTTT.

A few counts support this clonotype. The chain couples TRBV18 to TRBJ2-3; a weak D match, TRBD2 (6 bases). Trimming pared 3 bases from V and 8 bases from J, leaving 18 bases between. CDR3 length: 15 amino acids. Looked up from germline, CDR1 is KGHSH and CDR2 is LQKENI. CDR3 nucleotide sequence: TGTGCCAGCTCACCTCTCGGGGGACCTGCAGTTACGCAGTATTTT. It yields the protein CASSPLGGPAVTQYF.

In this sample, this clonotype turned up once. The rearrangement joins TRBV18 to TRBJ2-7, with D perhaps matching TRBD1 or TRBD2 (5 bases each). This CDR3 has 15 amino acids. CDR1 is KGHSH and CDR2 is LQKENI in the germline V gene. With 3 bases removed from V and 1 base from J, the gap between germline ends came to 13 bases. CDR3 region: CASSPERGRSYEQYF. The CDR3 nucleotides are TGTGCCAGCTCACCCGAGAGGGGTCGTTCCTACGAGCAGTACTTC.

This clonotype came up once. This chain uses TRBV4-1 with TRBJ1-3; D may be TRBD1 (5 bases). V was pared by 3 bases and J by 0 bases, with 18 bases between. This CDR3 spans 18 amino acids. Germline V gives CDR1 MGHRA, CDR2 YSYEKL. The CDR3 coding sequence is TGCGCCAGCAGCCATAGAACAAAGGGACGGATCTCTGGAAACACCATATATTTT. Translation: CASSHRTKGRISGNTIYF.

This sequence joins TRBV11-1 and TRBJ2-5, with a tentative D call TRBD2 (6 bases). Germline assignment: CDR1 SGHAT and CDR2 FQDESV (reference sequence). Trimming cost V 5 bases and J 2 bases, with 18 bases left between them. The CDR3 loop spans 16 amino acids. Written as DNA, the CDR3 is TGTGCCAGCAGCACCTGGACTAATCCCCAACAAGAGACCCAGTACTTC. It is translated as CASSTWTNPQQETQYF.

As for this clonotype: Because it lacks the conserved phenylalanine or tryptophan at the end, this CDR3 is likely a read error. V and J are TRBV6-1 and TRBJ2-7, with TRBD1 identical over 8 bases. The CDR3 runs to 13 residues. Trimming at V came to 6 bases and at J to 4 bases, leaving 5 bases not matched to a gene. The germline gives CDR1 MNHNS, CDR2 SASEGT. In DNA, the CDR3 is TGTGCCAGCAGCGGCGACAGGGGATACGAGCAGTACTAC. Its protein is CASSGDRGYEQYY.

In this sample, this clonotype turned up once. J is TRBJ2-2 and V is TRBV10-1, with D possibly being TRBD1 (6 bases). The CDR3 loop spans 15 amino acids. Looked up from germline, CDR1 is WNHNN and CDR2 is SYGVQD (reference sequence). The V and J ends lost 5 bases and 1 base respectively, with 11 bases between them. CDR3 protein: CASSSTQGNTGELFF. DNA for the CDR3: TGCGCCAGCAGTTCAACACAGGGGAACACCGGGGAGCTGTTTTTT.

This clonotype has just a few counts. V is TRBV6-1 and J is TRBJ1-1; no clear D. Germline loops: CDR1 MNHNS, CDR2 SASEGT. The CDR3 covers 11 residues. V lost 8 bases and J 5 bases, leaving 9 bases between the germline ends. CDR3 region: CASGRMTEAFF. DNA for the CDR3: TGTGCCAGCGGCCGAATGACTGAAGCTTTCTTT.

This clonotype was observed at least ten times. The gene calls are TRBV19 and TRBJ1-1; D remains ambiguous. Deletions cut 1 base from V and 7 bases from J, with 10 bases between. CDR1 is LNHDA, CDR2 SQIVND, per germline (reference sequence). CDR3 size: 13 residues. CDR3 amino acids: CASSIAGGSEAFF. DNA for the CDR3: TGTGCCAGTAGTATAGCCGGAGGGAGTGAAGCTTTCTTT.

This clonotype was counted ten times or more. The chain recombines TRBV6-5 with TRBJ2-7; D is perhaps TRBD1 or TRBD2 (6 bases each). Between the trimmed V and J ends, which lost 0 bases and 1 base, there was a span of 13 bases. The CDR3 length is 16 residues. Looked up from germline, CDR1 is MNHEY and CDR2 is SVGAGI. In DNA form, the CDR3 reads TGTGCCAGCAGTTACTCGAAAACGGGGGCTTCCTACGAGCAGTACTTC. Its translation: CASSYSKTGASYEQYF.

This clonotype was recorded many times. This rearrangement joins TRBV6-1 to TRBJ1-2; a weak D match, TRBD1 (6 bases). Germline-derived CDR1 and CDR2 are MNHNS and SASEGT. Between the trimmed V and J ends, which lost 5 bases and 8 bases, there was a span of 12 bases. This CDR3 has 12 amino acids. The CDR3 region is CASSPGAGGYTF. The DNA of the CDR3 is TGTGCCAGCAGTCCGGGGGCAGGGGGCTACACCTTC.

This clonotype was seen ten or more times. The chain recombines TRBV6-5 with TRBJ1-2; no clear D. V was cut by 2 bases and J by 8 bases, with 12 bases left in between. Per the germline V gene, CDR1 is MNHEY and CDR2 is SVGAGI. The CDR3 runs 13 residues. The CDR3 DNA is TGTGCCAGCAGTTACCCAGGCGGTGGGGGCTACACCTTC. This encodes CASSYPGGGGYTF.